The 11 T cell receptor beta chains presented below share a single source sample, sequenced in a study of T cell responses to AZD1222 COVID-19 vaccine. The table came from immunoSEQ multiplex PCR; TCRdb's copy has only in-frame clones and leaves some out. Here the sample spans under 150,000 clones, around nine tenths being singletons. The sample in question was peripheral blood, obtained on day 0 of AZD1222 vaccination. The receptors shown here come from an adult in good health.

The chain couples TRBV7-6 to TRBJ1-3, with 8 bases lining up with TRBD1. Germline CDR1 is SGHVS and CDR2 is FNYEAQ. This CDR3 spans 14 amino acids. The trim removed 5 bases at V and 4 bases at J, leaving 4 bases unmatched. The CDR3 spells CASSGQGLGNTIYF. Written as DNA, the CDR3 is TGTGCCAGCAGCGGACAGGGCCTCGGAAACACCATATATTTT.

The V call is TRBV30, the J call TRBJ1-6; 7 bases match TRBD1. Unmatched junction bases numbered 5, after V lost 5 bases and J lost 7 bases. Germline CDR1 and CDR2: GTSNPN and SVGIG (reference sequence). This CDR3 has 13 amino acids. This CDR3 is CAWRGGWNSPLHF. CDR3 nucleotides: TGTGCCTGGCGAGGGGGCTGGAATTCACCCCTCCACTTT.

The chain uses TRBV28 and TRBJ1-1, with D tentatively TRBD1 (6 bases). The CDR3 is 14 residues long. CDR1 is MDHEN and CDR2 is SYDVKM in the germline V gene. Trimming stripped 4 bases from V and 7 bases from J, with 16 bases between. DNA of the CDR3: TGTGCCAGCAGTTCCATAGGGGGTAACGGTGAAGCTTTCTTT. This sequence encodes CASSSIGGNGEAFF.

The rearrangement uses TRBV2 and TRBJ2-1; 8 nucleotides match TRBD2. Germline trimming cut 4 bases from V and 9 bases from J; bases unmatched to any gene: 5. The CDR3 extends over 13 amino acids. Germline V lookup: CDR1 SNHLY, CDR2 FYNNEI. DNA for the CDR3: TGTGCCAGCAGTGTCGGGAGGGGGGTTGAGCAGTTCTTC. The encoded protein is CASSVGRGVEQFF.

V and J are TRBV9 and TRBJ1-2, with D possibly matching TRBD1 (6 bases). Deletions cut 2 bases from V and 6 bases from J, with 17 bases between. The CDR3 spans 15 residues. The germline gives CDR1 SGDLS, CDR2 YYNGEE. CDR3 amino acids: CASSVLQGFAHGYTF. The CDR3 coding sequence is TGTGCCAGCAGCGTTTTACAGGGTTTCGCCCATGGCTACACCTTC.

Here the CDR3 DNA reads TGTGCCGTGGGGGACGGGACAGGACTCTCTGGGGCCAACGTCCTGACTTTC. Its protein product is CAVGDGTGLSGANVLTF. The chain is built from TRBV19 and TRBJ2-6; 8 nucleotides align to TRBD1. This CDR3 has 17 residues. After removal of 11 bases from V and 0 bases from J, the junction contained 12 bases not matched to a gene. The germline CDR1 and CDR2 sequences are LNHDA and SQIVND (reference sequence).

The J gene is TRBJ2-1, the V gene TRBV2; 7 nucleotides match TRBD2. Trimming removed 4 bases from V and 6 bases from J; junction bases left unmatched: 18. Germline V gene lookup returns CDR1 SNHLY and CDR2 FYNNEI. This CDR3 spans 18 amino acids. This chain's CDR3 is CASSARRGLTGGGNEQFF. CDR3 bases: TGTGCCAGCAGTGCCCGCCGGGGATTGACCGGCGGGGGCAATGAGCAGTTCTTC.

The chain carries TRBV24-1 and TRBJ1-5; the D is unclear. The germline V gene has CDR1 KGHDR and CDR2 SFDVKD. The CDR3 covers 14 residues. Trimming removed 7 bases from V and 2 bases from J, with 11 bases in between. The CDR3 DNA reads TGTGCCACCAGGGATAATTGGGGCAATCAGCCCCAGCATTTT. Translated: CATRDNWGNQPQHF.

This chain uses TRBV2 with TRBJ2-2; 13 bases are a match to TRBD2. CDR1 is SNHLY, CDR2 FYNNEI, per germline. CDR3 length: 19 amino acids. J lost 0 bases, V lost 6 bases, and 10 bases had no gene match. The DNA for the CDR3 is TGTGCCAGCAGCTTAACTGGGACTAGCGGGATCGCGAACACCGGGGAGCTGTTTTTT. Translation gives CASSLTGTSGIANTGELFF.

The rearrangement uses TRBV7-8 and TRBJ1-5; D unclear. CDR1 is SGHVS and CDR2 is FQNEAQ in the germline V gene. The CDR3 covers 16 residues. V gave up 1 base and J gave up 3 bases, with 13 bases separating them. Here the CDR3 reads CASSLVSRGNNQPQHF. The CDR3 nucleotides read TGTGCCAGCAGCTTAGTGTCGCGGGGTAACAATCAGCCCCAGCATTTT. Combining the CDR3 with reference TRBV7-8 and TRBJ1-5 gives the whole variable domain GAGVSQSPRYKVAKRGQDVALRCDPISGHVSLFWYQQALGQGPEFLTYFQNEAQLDKSGLPSDRFFAERPEGSVSTLKIQRTQQEDSAVYLCASSLVSRGNNQPQHFGDGTRLSIL.

V is TRBV14 and J is TRBJ2-3; 9 bases are a match to TRBD2. Germline CDR1 and CDR2: SGHDN and FVKESK. The CDR3 length is 15 residues. Trimming removed 4 bases from V and 12 bases from J; junction bases left unmatched: 14. The CDR3 spells CASSRRGVAGDFQYF. The CDR3 bases are TGTGCCAGCAGCCGTAGGGGAGTAGCGGGAGATTTTCAGTATTTT.